The 30 T cell receptor beta chains in this list originate from one sample, sequenced in a study of T cells after yellow fever vaccination. TCRdb reprocessed the 5' RACE reads with MiXCR, giving one entry per CDR3 protein. The sample includes approximately 260,000 distinct CDR3 sequences, over 4.5% seen only once; the top ten take less than 3.5%. Material: CD4+ T cells sorted from PBMCs, obtained on the day of the yellow fever booster vaccination. These receptors were obtained from a man aged 18 to 30 who received the YFV17D yellow fever vaccine.

This clonotype was seen a few times. This chain joins TRBV6-2 or TRBV6-3 and TRBJ1-2, with 7 bases that match TRBD1. V lost 7 bases, J lost 8 bases, and 10 bases stayed unmatched. The CDR3 extends over 13 amino acids. The germline V gene encodes CDR1 MNHEY and CDR2 SVGEGT. The CDR3 nucleotides read TGTGCCAGCACCATGGACAGGACAGAGGGCTACACCTTC. Its translation is CASTMDRTEGYTF.

This clonotype was found a few times. The chain couples TRBV1 to TRBJ2-1; the table's D call TRBD1 went unverified against the DNA. TRBV1 is classified as a pseudogene. The CDR3 contains 16 residues. CDR3 region: CTSSQTPTGPYNEQFF. The CDR3 DNA reads TGCACCAGCAGCCAAACGCCGACAGGGCCTTACAATGAGCAGTTCTTC.

In this sample, this clonotype turned up a few times. The chain recombines TRBV4-2 with TRBJ2-1; TRBD1 matches 7 bases. The CDR3 totals 15 residues. J gave up 8 bases and V 7 bases, and 14 bases lay outside the gene matches. Per germline, CDR1 LGHNA and CDR2 YNFKEQ. The CDR3 DNA reads as TGTGCCAGCACGCTAACCGGGACAGTTGGCCATGAGCAGTTCTTC. The encoded protein is CASTLTGTVGHEQFF.

V usage is TRBV2 and J usage is TRBJ1-5; D is perhaps TRBD1 (6 bases). CDR3 length equals 14 residues. Per germline, CDR1 SNHLY and CDR2 FYNNEI. The V end was cut by 7 bases, the J end by 6 bases, with 16 bases between. In nucleotides, the CDR3 is TGTGCCAGCACCCGCGGGGGCGCGGGTCAGCCCCAGCATTTT. As protein: CASTRGGAGQPQHF.

As concerns this clonotype: Its ends do not fully match the called genes, so a read error is possible. The rearrangement joins TRBV5-1 to TRBJ2-2; maybe TRBD2 (5 bases). Per germline, CDR1 SGHRS and CDR2 YFSETQ. This CDR3 has 16 residues. CDR3 nucleotide sequence: TGCGCAAGCATACCCCGGGGATTTACGAACACCGGGGAGCTGTTTTTT. It is translated as CASIPRGFTNTGELFF. The full variable domain, its missing parts supplied by reference TRBV5-1 and TRBJ2-2, is KAGVTQTPRYLIKTRGQQVTLSCSPISGHRSVSWYQQTPGQGLQFLFEYFSETQRNKGNFPGRFSGRQFSNSRSEMNVSTLELGDSALYLCASIPRGFTNTGELFFGEGSRLTVL.

DNA of the CDR3: TGCGCCAGCAGCCAAGACGGGACTAGATTGGAGACCCAGTACTTC. Its translation is CASSQDGTRLETQYF. The chain combines TRBV4-1 with TRBJ2-5; 8 nucleotides line up with TRBD2. V lost 0 bases, J lost 5 bases, and 5 bases stayed unmatched. CDR1 MGHRA and CDR2 YSYEKL come from the germline V gene. This CDR3 has 15 amino acids.

This clonotype was seen at least ten times. The chain couples TRBV7-2 to TRBJ2-7; D is uncertain. This CDR3 is built from 19 residues. V lost 0 bases and J 0 bases, leaving 21 bases between the germline ends. Germline V gene data show CDR1 as SGHTA and CDR2 as FQGNSA. The CDR3 sequence is CASSLARGSHAASSYEQYV. The CDR3 coding sequence is TGTGCCAGCAGCTTAGCGCGCGGTTCCCATGCTGCGAGCTCCTACGAGCAGTACGTC.

This clonotype was recorded many times. This rearrangement joins TRBV3-1 to TRBJ2-7, with 12 bases aligning to TRBD1. J lost 7 bases, V lost 4 bases, and 5 bases had no gene match. The CDR3 sequence is 14 residues long. CDR1 is LGHDT, CDR2 YNNKEL, per germline (reference sequence). The CDR3 sequence is CASSLGTGGAEQYF. For the CDR3, the DNA is TGTGCCAGCAGCCTGGGGACAGGGGGCGCTGAGCAGTACTTC.

This clonotype has only a few counts. The genes are TRBV5-1 and TRBJ1-1, with D possibly TRBD1 on 5 matching bases. V was clipped by 1 base and J by 4 bases, with 14 bases between them. Per germline, CDR1 SGHRS and CDR2 YFSETQ. The CDR3 extends over 15 amino acids. The CDR3: CASSLRAGMLTEAFF. As DNA, the CDR3 is TGCGCCAGCAGCTTGAGGGCAGGGATGCTCACTGAAGCTTTCTTT.

This clonotype occurred a few times. J is TRBJ1-2 and V is TRBV12-3 or TRBV12-4; 8 bases line up with TRBD1. The CDR3 is 15 amino acids. J was trimmed by 2 bases and V by 3 bases; bases with no gene match: 5. CDR3 sequence: CASSFNGQGNYGYTF. The CDR3 region has the DNA TGTGCCAGCAGTTTTAACGGACAGGGCAACTATGGCTACACCTTC.

This clonotype was seen repeatedly, ten times or more. The V and J genes are TRBV29-1 and TRBJ2-2; D unresolved. Germline values: CDR1 SQVTM, CDR2 ANQGSEA. Trimming took 2 bases from V and 4 from J, leaving 5 bases between them. CDR3 length: 12 residues. The CDR3 region has the DNA TGCAGCGTTGAACTATCCACCGGGGAGCTGTTTTTT. Protein sequence: CSVELSTGELFF.

This clonotype occurred many times. This chain joins TRBV12-5 and TRBJ2-2; D remains ambiguous. CDR3 size: 12 residues. Looked up from germline, CDR1 is LGHNT and CDR2 is FRNRAP. V was trimmed by 6 bases and J by 3 bases, leaving 5 bases between them. CDR3 nucleotide sequence: TGTGCTAGTGGACGCGACACCGGGGAGCTGTTTTTT. Protein sequence: CASGRDTGELFF. The variable domain in full, completed from reference TRBV12-5 and TRBJ2-2, reads DARVTQTPRHKVTEMGQEVTMRCQPILGHNTVFWYRQTMMQGLELLAYFRNRAPLDDSGMPKDRFSAEMPDATLATLKIQPSEPRDSAVYFCASGRDTGELFFGEGSRLTVL.

This clonotype was counted at least ten times. The chain joins TRBV20-1 to TRBJ2-3; TRBD2 aligns across 11 bases. After removal of 6 bases from V and 2 bases from J, the junction contained 7 bases not matched to a gene. The CDR3 consists of 15 residues. Germline loops: CDR1 DFQATT, CDR2 SNEGSKA (reference sequence). In DNA form, the CDR3 reads TGCAGTGCGAGCGGGACTAGCGGAACCACAGATACGCAGTATTTT. Translating it yields CSASGTSGTTDTQYF.

This clonotype was found many times. The rearrangement joins TRBV10-3 to TRBJ2-3, with 10 nucleotides matching TRBD2. In germline, CDR1 is ENHRY, CDR2 SYGVKD. J was trimmed by 0 bases and V by 6 bases; bases with no gene match: 9. The CDR3 covers 17 residues. CDR3 coding DNA: TGTGCCATCAGCGAGGGACTAGCGTATACGAGCACAGATACGCAGTATTTT. This encodes CAISEGLAYTSTDTQYF.

This clonotype was found a few times. The chain employs TRBV20-1 and TRBJ2-3; TRBD2 agrees at 7 bases. Germline CDR1 is DFQATT and CDR2 is SNEGSKA (reference sequence). Trimming removed 6 bases from V and 4 bases from J; junction bases left unmatched: 10. The CDR3 sequence is 14 residues long. The CDR3 sequence is CSASGTTFSDTQYF. The CDR3 DNA follows: TGCAGTGCGTCCGGGACTACTTTTTCAGATACGCAGTATTTT.

At least ten counts were recorded for this clonotype. This sequence joins TRBV5-6 and TRBJ2-7; D possibly corresponds to TRBD2 (6 bases). Germline values: CDR1 SGHDT, CDR2 YYEEEE. The CDR3 covers 15 residues. V was cut by 7 bases and J by 0 bases, with 17 bases left in between. The CDR3 DNA sequence: TGTGCCAGCTGGAACCTTGGAGGGAGCTCCTACGAGCAGTACGTC. Translation gives CASWNLGGSSYEQYV.

This clonotype was found a few times. The CDR3: CASSQDFVTDSTNEKLFF. The CDR3 bases are TGCGCCAGCAGCCAAGATTTTGTAACAGACTCAACTAATGAAAAACTGTTTTTT. The chain links TRBV4-3 to TRBJ1-4; D is unclear. CDR1 LGHNA and CDR2 YSLEER come from the germline V gene. This CDR3 contains 18 residues. Trimming shortened V by 0 bases and J by 0 bases, and 14 bases separated the two germline ends.

A few counts support this clonotype. The chain has TRBV5-4 and TRBJ2-3; the D is unclear. Germline values: CDR1 SGHNT, CDR2 YYREEE (reference sequence). With 5 bases removed from V and 4 bases from J, the gap between germline ends came to 23 bases. This CDR3 has 17 amino acids. CDR3 region: CASSRLLGPETADTQYF. The CDR3 region has the DNA TGTGCCAGCAGTCGTCTTTTAGGACCAGAAACCGCAGATACGCAGTATTTT. The full variable domain, with the rest looked up from reference TRBV5-4 and TRBJ2-3, is ETGVTQSPTHLIKTRGQQVTLRCSSQSGHNTVSWYQQALGQGPQFIFQYYREEENGRGNFPPRFSGLQFPNYSSELNVNALELDDSALYLCASSRLLGPETADTQYFGPGTRLTVL.

The chain is built from TRBV28 and TRBJ1-3; TRBD1 is a possible D gene (6 bases). Germline V gene sequence: CDR1 MDHEN, CDR2 SYDVKM. V was trimmed by 11 bases and J by 4 bases, leaving 12 bases between them. The CDR3 is 12 residues long. CDR3 nucleotides: TGTGCCGGGGGGGACAACGGAAACACCATATATTTT. Translation: CAGGDNGNTIYF.

This clonotype was recorded a few times. V and J are TRBV30 and TRBJ1-1, with unresolved D. CDR3 length equals 12 residues. The germline V gene encodes CDR1 GTSNPN and CDR2 SVGIG (reference sequence). V lost 7 bases to trimming and J lost 8 bases, with 17 bases between them. CDR3 in amino acids: CAFKLGSPEAFF. CDR3 coding DNA: TGTGCCTTCAAATTGGGGTCACCCGAAGCTTTCTTT.

This clonotype was observed a few times. The chain recombines TRBV7-9 with TRBJ1-4; 7 bases map to TRBD1. The length of the CDR3 is 17 residues. Per the germline V gene, CDR1 is SEHNR and CDR2 is FQNEAQ (reference sequence). V lost 0 bases and J lost 5; bases outside the gene matches: 9. CDR3 sequence reads: CASSLAYQGVRNEKLFF. The CDR3 nucleotides read TGTGCCAGCAGCTTAGCGTACCAGGGGGTACGGAATGAAAAACTGTTTTTT.

V is TRBV12-3 or TRBV12-4 and J is TRBJ1-1; the D gene is possibly TRBD1 (6 bases). Trimming took off 5 bases at V and 1 base at J, with 14 bases between the two ends. CDR3 length equals 15 residues. The DNA for the CDR3 is TGTGCCAGCAGTGTCTGGTGGGGGCCGAACACTGAAGCTTTCTTT. Translating it yields CASSVWWGPNTEAFF.

This clonotype was seen repeatedly, ten times or more. This chain connects TRBV4-3 to TRBJ2-2; possible D gene TRBD1, 6 bases. Germline V lookup: CDR1 LGHNA, CDR2 YSLEER. The germline V and J ends were trimmed by 4 bases and 3 bases, with 24 bases remaining between them. The CDR3 sequence is 19 residues long. CDR3 protein: CASSLPSRRGGLDTGELFF. CDR3 DNA sequence: TGCGCCAGCAGCCTCCCGTCACGCAGGGGTGGGTTGGACACCGGGGAGCTGTTTTTT.

V gene TRBV18 combines with J gene TRBJ1-1; 7 nucleotides align to TRBD1. Trimming removed 5 bases from V and 0 bases from J; junction bases left unmatched: 3. The CDR3 is 14 residues long. Germline values: CDR1 KGHSH, CDR2 LQKENI. In DNA, the CDR3 is TGTGCCAGCTCATGGGACAGCATGAACACTGAAGCTTTCTTT. Translated, it gives CASSWDSMNTEAFF.

This clonotype has at least ten counts. The V gene is TRBV4-2, the J gene TRBJ1-2; D gene uncertain. There are 13 residues in the CDR3. Germline assignment: CDR1 LGHNA and CDR2 YNFKEQ. The V and J ends lost 0 bases and 8 bases respectively, with 10 bases between them. CDR3: CASSQDTGRGYTF. The CDR3 DNA reads as TGTGCCAGCAGCCAAGATACCGGGAGGGGCTACACCTTC.

This clonotype showed up just a few times. This sequence joins TRBV10-3 and TRBJ1-1; TRBD1 is a possible D gene (5 bases). Trimming stripped 6 bases from V and 2 bases from J, with 10 bases between. The CDR3 extends over 13 amino acids. CDR1 is ENHRY, CDR2 SYGVKD, per germline. CDR3 region: CAISKTANTEAFF. Here the CDR3 DNA reads TGTGCCATCAGCAAGACAGCTAACACTGAAGCTTTCTTT.

This clonotype was seen only a few times. The chain couples TRBV7-3 to TRBJ2-2; 9 positions match TRBD1. There are 15 residues in the CDR3. The germline V gene encodes CDR1 SGHTA and CDR2 FQGTGA. V lost 5 bases to trimming and J lost 5 bases; unmatched junction nucleotides: 6. The CDR3 DNA reads as TGTGCCAGCAGCAAGGACAGGGGCATAACCGGGGAGCTGTTTTTT. Amino acids: CASSKDRGITGELFF.

This CDR3 reads CASSLELAGGTRTDTQYF. In DNA, the CDR3 is TGTGCCAGCAGCTTGGAACTAGCGGGGGGAACGAGGACAGATACGCAGTATTTT. The V call is TRBV5-6, the J call TRBJ2-3; TRBD2 matches 12 bases. The trim removed 0 bases at V and 3 bases at J, leaving 8 bases unmatched. The CDR3 has 18 residues. Germline CDR1 reads SGHDT; CDR2 reads YYEEEE.

This clonotype appeared many times. V gene TRBV28 combines with J gene TRBJ2-1; D unresolved. Looked up from germline, CDR1 is MDHEN and CDR2 is SYDVKM. This CDR3 contains 12 residues. The V gene lost 5 bases and the J gene lost 4 bases, with 6 bases spanning the gap. DNA of the CDR3: TGTGCCAGCAGTGCCCAGTACAATGAGCAGTTCTTC. Encoded protein: CASSAQYNEQFF.

This rearrangement joins TRBV7-3 to TRBJ2-1; D assignment may be TRBD1 or TRBD2 (5 bases each). CDR3 length equals 14 residues. Per germline, CDR1 SGHTA and CDR2 FQGTGA. Between the trimmed V and J ends, which lost 4 bases and 9 bases, there was a span of 16 bases. DNA for the CDR3: TGTGCCAGCAGCTCAACCGGGACGGCGACTGAGCAGTTCTTC. Protein product: CASSSTGTATEQFF.